The source of this T cell receptor beta chain is a study of T-cell memory formation after mild COVID-19. The table lists this clonotype with a few counts. Its matching antigen is unknown. The germline V gene encodes CDR1 MGHRA and CDR2 YSYEKL. Trimming left V 0 bases short and J 0 bases short, with 15 bases between. There are 17 residues in the CDR3. The study's findings and limits: A second wave expanding day 15 to 37 was CD4+-biased; contracting clones were balanced. Researchers could not confirm that second-wave clones peaking on day 37 targeted SARS-CoV-2.

TCRdb reprocessed the 5' RACE reads via MiXCR and lists one record per CDR3 protein. In the table there are 580,000 or so distinct CDR3 sequences, about 18% of which are singletons. V gene TRBV4-1 combines with J gene TRBJ2-7; D is perhaps TRBD1 (6 bases). This sequence originates from an adult woman who had mild COVID-19 (a few samples of this study predate the infection). Cell type and time point are not known. Specimen: PBMCs or a T cell subset sorted from them (not recorded which). CDR3 loop: CASSQERRTVSSYEQYF. In DNA, the CDR3 is TGCGCCAGCAGCCAAGAGAGAAGGACAGTTAGCTCCTACGAGCAGTACTTC.